There are a few counts of the clone carrying this T cell receptor beta chain. Everyone who took part was roughly 18 to 89 years old, and they came from 24 US areas. The recovered donors of Cohort 3 showed two negative PCRs, clearance, or symptom resolution. Per the germline V gene, CDR1 is SQVTM and CDR2 is ANQGSEA. This CDR3 is built from 12 residues. This sample was taken from a study of blood T cell repertoires in COVID-19. The protocol was immunoSEQ multiplex PCR, while the TCRdb copy is restricted to in-frame clones and leaves out a portion. The sample includes 100,000 or so clones, around 86% of them seen just once.

J is TRBJ1-2 and V is TRBV29-1; tentative D call: TRBD1 (6 bases). The sequencing input was PBMCs or T cells enriched from blood (not recorded which). The receptor was derived from a woman in her forties or fifties who had recovered from COVID-19. In DNA, the CDR3 is TGCTGCGGCAGGGGCCCGTTCCATGGCTACACCTTC. Translated, it gives CCGRGPFHGYTF. Complete variable domain (other parts from reference TRBV29-1 and TRBJ1-2): SAVISQKPSRDICQRGTSLTIQCQVDSQVTMMFWYRQQPGQSLTLIATANQGSEATYESGFVIDKFPISRPNLTFSTLTVSNMSPEDSSIYLCCGRGPFHGYTFGSGTRLTVV.